These 20 T cell receptor beta chains were sequenced from one sample in a study of shared clonotypes between healthy human individuals. Assay: immunoSEQ multiplex PCR; the TCRdb copy retains only in-frame clones and omits some. This table holds approximately 1,000,000 clones, roughly 74% found once. The sample comprised memory CD4+ T cells from PBMCs. The subset here: CD45RA-negative fraction. The receptors come from a man aged 18 to 29 in good health. Some clones in this sample may be carry-over from other donors' samples.

This clone was counted ten times or more. V usage is TRBV11-2 and J usage is TRBJ2-4; 7 nucleotides line up with TRBD2. Germline lookup yields CDR1 SGHAT and CDR2 FQNNGV. The CDR3 has 18 amino acids. V lost 1 base to trimming and J lost 0 bases; unmatched junction nucleotides: 9. CDR3 DNA: TGTGCCAGCAGCTTAGGGGTCATAGCGGGCCTAGCCAAAAACATTCAGTACTTC. Translating it yields CASSLGVIAGLAKNIQYF.

The V gene is TRBV7-8, the J gene TRBJ2-7, with 9 bases aligning to TRBD2. The CDR3 sequence is 16 residues long. Germline CDR1 is SGHVS and CDR2 is FQNEAQ. The trim removed 1 base at V and 2 bases at J, leaving 6 bases unmatched. Here the CDR3 DNA reads TGTGCCAGCAGCTTAGTTCGCGGGAGGGCCCCCTACGAGCAGTACTTC. Protein: CASSLVRGRAPYEQYF. The variable domain in full, completed from reference TRBV7-8 and TRBJ2-7, reads GAGVSQSPRYKVAKRGQDVALRCDPISGHVSLFWYQQALGQGPEFLTYFQNEAQLDKSGLPSDRFFAERPEGSVSTLKIQRTQQEDSAVYLCASSLVRGRAPYEQYFGPGTRLTVT.

This chain uses TRBV7-3 with TRBJ1-1; D may be TRBD1 (6 bases). V lost 3 bases and J 4 bases, leaving 12 bases between the germline ends. CDR3 length: 14 amino acids. Germline V lookup: CDR1 SGHTA, CDR2 FQGTGA. CDR3 loop: CASSFGGAGTEAFF. Here the CDR3 DNA reads TGTGCCAGCAGCTTCGGGGGCGCGGGCACTGAAGCTTTCTTT. The full variable domain, with the rest looked up from reference TRBV7-3 and TRBJ1-1, is GAGVSQTPSNKVTEKGKYVELRCDPISGHTALYWYRQSLGQGPEFLIYFQGTGAADDSGLPNDRFFAVRPEGSVSTLKIQRTERGDSAVYLCASSFGGAGTEAFFGQGTRLTVV.

This clone was counted a single time. A clone one base away is much larger, so this may be a read error. CDR3 in amino acids: CSVEGGRENIQYF. CDR3 bases: TGCAGCGTTGAGGGAGGCAGGGAAAACATTCAGTACTTC. The rearrangement joins TRBV29-1 to TRBJ2-4; D perhaps matches TRBD2 (6 bases). Germline-derived CDR1 and CDR2 are SQVTM and ANQGSEA. The CDR3 extends over 13 amino acids. The ends were cut back, 3 bases at V and 5 bases at J, with 11 bases in the middle. The whole variable domain, filled in from reference TRBV29-1 and TRBJ2-4, reads SAVISQKPSRDICQRGTSLTIQCQVDSQVTMMFWYRQQPGQSLTLIATANQGSEATYESGFVIDKFPISRPNLTFSTLTVSNMSPEDSSIYLCSVEGGRENIQYFGAGTRLSVL.

This clone has only a few counts. The chain employs TRBV19 and TRBJ2-2; tentative D call: TRBD2 (6 bases). The V gene's germline CDR1 is LNHDA and CDR2 SQIVND (reference sequence). This CDR3 spans 14 amino acids. The V and J ends lost 3 bases and 1 base respectively, with 6 bases between them. CDR3 in amino acids: CASSMRGNTGELFF. The CDR3 region has the DNA TGTGCCAGTAGTATGCGGGGGAACACCGGGGAGCTGTTTTTT.

This clone has only one observation. V gene TRBV7-7 combines with J gene TRBJ2-5; D remains unclear. This CDR3 spans 13 amino acids. From germline, CDR1 is SSHAT and CDR2 FNYEAQ (reference sequence). Trimming left V 5 bases short and J 5 bases short, with 12 bases between. Here the CDR3 reads CASSPRLGETQYF. The CDR3 DNA follows: TGTGCCAGCAGCCCGCGACTGGGGGAGACCCAGTACTTC.

The chain uses TRBV9 and TRBJ2-1, with TRBD2 matching over 7 bases. The V and J ends lost 4 bases and 7 bases, in that order; junction bases with no gene match: 11. CDR3 length equals 15 residues. CDR1 is SGDLS, CDR2 YYNGEE, per germline. The CDR3 loop is CASSLASGIGNEQFF. For the CDR3, the DNA is TGTGCCAGCAGCTTGGCTAGCGGTATAGGAAATGAGCAGTTCTTC.

The chain recombines TRBV5-1 with TRBJ2-7; TRBD1 aligns across 7 bases. Germline V gene sequence: CDR1 SGHRS, CDR2 YFSETQ. The CDR3 loop spans 16 amino acids. The junction had 11 bases not matched to a gene; V was cut back by 4 bases and J by 1 base. The CDR3 DNA follows: TGCGCCAGCAGCAAACAAGCGAGCAGGGGGTCCTACGAGCAGTACTTC. Protein product: CASSKQASRGSYEQYF.

This clone was observed many times. V and J are TRBV9 and TRBJ2-6; unclear D gene. CDR1 SGDLS and CDR2 YYNGEE come from the germline V gene. The CDR3 has 14 amino acids. Trimming shortened V by 3 bases and J by 5 bases, and 9 bases separated the two germline ends. The CDR3 loop is CASSGLLWANVLTF. In nucleotides, the CDR3 is TGTGCCAGCAGCGGGCTGCTCTGGGCCAACGTCCTGACTTTC.

This rearrangement joins TRBV15 to TRBJ2-7, with 8 nucleotides matching TRBD2. Germline CDR1 is LNHNV and CDR2 is YYDKDF (reference sequence). J gave up 3 bases and V 1 base, and 8 bases lay outside the gene matches. There are 16 residues in the CDR3. CDR3 DNA: TGTGCCACCAGCAGAGCTCGGGGGGGACTAGTCTACGAGCAGTACTTC. This codes for CATSRARGGLVYEQYF.

This sequence joins TRBV10-2 and TRBJ2-7; D is perhaps TRBD2 (5 bases). Germline CDR1 reads WSHSY; CDR2 reads SAAADI. The CDR3 extends over 14 amino acids. Trimming cost V 4 bases and J 6 bases, with 16 bases left between them. CDR3 residues: CASSVGLAFLEQYF. The CDR3 coding sequence is TGCGCCAGCAGTGTAGGGCTAGCTTTTCTCGAGCAGTACTTC.

The V and J genes are TRBV4-1 and TRBJ2-5; the D is unclear. Trimming took off 1 base at V and 0 bases at J, with 6 bases between the two ends. Germline loops: CDR1 MGHRA, CDR2 YSYEKL. The CDR3 length is 14 residues. CDR3 in DNA: TGCGCCAGCAGCCAAGGACAAAACCAAGAGACCCAGTACTTC. Residues: CASSQGQNQETQYF.

This rearrangement joins TRBV19 to TRBJ1-2; 7 bases are a match to TRBD1. The CDR3 is 14 residues long. J was trimmed by 2 bases and V by 5 bases; bases with no gene match: 5. Germline V gene lookup returns CDR1 LNHDA and CDR2 SQIVND (reference sequence). CDR3 region: CASSQNRGNYGYTF. The CDR3 DNA sequence: TGTGCCAGTAGTCAAAACAGGGGCAACTATGGCTACACCTTC.

CDR3 DNA: TGTGCCAGTAGTATCCAAGCCGGACAACTCTACGAGCAGTACTTC. Amino acid sequence: CASSIQAGQLYEQYF. V usage is TRBV19 and J usage is TRBJ2-7; maybe TRBD1 (5 bases). Germline V gene data show CDR1 as LNHDA and CDR2 as SQIVND (reference sequence). The length of the CDR3 is 15 residues. The V end lost 3 bases, the J end lost 3 bases, and 15 bases lay between the germline ends.

V usage is TRBV6-5 and J usage is TRBJ1-2, with TRBD1 matching over 8 bases. Trimming at V came to 6 bases and at J to 7 bases, leaving 13 bases not matched to a gene. This CDR3 has 15 amino acids. CDR1 and CDR2 from the germline V gene are MNHEY and SVGAGI. The CDR3 region is CASSYRDRGIGGYTF. In DNA form, the CDR3 reads TGTGCCAGCAGCTACAGAGACAGGGGAATTGGTGGCTACACCTTC.

The J gene is TRBJ2-7, the V gene TRBV5-1; possibly TRBD1 or TRBD2 for D (6 bases each). Germline V gene sequence: CDR1 SGHRS, CDR2 YFSETQ. This CDR3 has 15 amino acids. The V and J ends lost 4 bases and 6 bases respectively, with 20 bases between them. This CDR3 is CASSRRPGAVAEQYF. The CDR3, as DNA: TGCGCCAGCAGCAGGAGACCGGGGGCGGTCGCCGAGCAGTACTTC.

The rearrangement uses TRBV4-1 and TRBJ2-7; 8 bases fit TRBD1. This CDR3 has 15 amino acids. Germline V CDR1 and CDR2: MGHRA, YSYEKL. Germline trimming cut 2 bases from V and 4 bases from J; bases unmatched to any gene: 7. The CDR3, as DNA: TGCGCCAGCAGCCAACAGGCCGGGACAGGTTACGAGCAGTACTTC. It translates to CASSQQAGTGYEQYF.

The chain is built from TRBV4-3 and TRBJ1-2; D not resolved. V lost 4 bases to trimming and J lost 6 bases, with 15 bases between them. Germline V gene sequence: CDR1 LGHNA, CDR2 YSLEER. There are 14 residues in the CDR3. The chain's CDR3 is CASSPGNSRDGYTF. The CDR3 DNA reads TGCGCCAGCAGCCCCGGGAACAGCCGGGATGGCTACACCTTC.

This sequence joins TRBV28 and TRBJ1-2; D is ambiguous. This CDR3 is 12 amino acids long. Germline V lookup: CDR1 MDHEN, CDR2 SYDVKM. Trimming removed 5 bases at V and 3 bases at J, with 7 bases between. CDR3 amino acids: CASSDTDYGYTF. The CDR3 bases are TGTGCCAGCAGTGACACCGACTATGGCTACACCTTC.

V gene TRBV5-1 combines with J gene TRBJ2-1; D may be TRBD1 (6 bases). The CDR3 loop spans 15 amino acids. Germline values: CDR1 SGHRS, CDR2 YFSETQ. V lost 2 bases and J lost 6, with 15 bases in between. CDR3 bases: TGCGCCAGCAGCTTTCAGGGGCCCTGGGGCAATGAGCAGTTCTTC. Its protein is CASSFQGPWGNEQFF.